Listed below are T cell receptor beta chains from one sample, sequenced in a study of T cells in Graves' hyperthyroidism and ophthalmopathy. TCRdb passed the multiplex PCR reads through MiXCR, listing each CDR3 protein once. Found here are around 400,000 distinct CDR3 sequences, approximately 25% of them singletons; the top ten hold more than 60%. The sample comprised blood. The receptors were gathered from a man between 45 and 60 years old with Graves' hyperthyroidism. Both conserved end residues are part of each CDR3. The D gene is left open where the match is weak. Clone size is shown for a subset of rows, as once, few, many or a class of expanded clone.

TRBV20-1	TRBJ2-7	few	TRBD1	CSARDPTGWTYEQYF
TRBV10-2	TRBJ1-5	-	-	CASSVGRVGNQPQHF
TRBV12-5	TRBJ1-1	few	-	CASVRGGGEGAFF
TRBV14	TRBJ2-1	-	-	CASSQSGERDEQFF
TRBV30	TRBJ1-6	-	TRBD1	CAWSKGGAGNSPLHF
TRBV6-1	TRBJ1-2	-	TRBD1	CASSSPGTGPYGYTF
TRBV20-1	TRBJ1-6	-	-	CSAGREYNSPLHF
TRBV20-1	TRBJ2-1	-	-	CSATDSILNEQFF
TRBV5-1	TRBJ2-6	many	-	CASSLPSSGANVLTF
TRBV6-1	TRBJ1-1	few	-	CASQKGGLLPFF
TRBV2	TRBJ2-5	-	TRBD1	CASEGQGSKQETQYF
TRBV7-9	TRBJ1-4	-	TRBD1	CASSFAETGGAREKLFF
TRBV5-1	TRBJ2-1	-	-	CASRALLSTNEQFF
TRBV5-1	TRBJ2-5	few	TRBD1	CASSLSQGAGETQYF
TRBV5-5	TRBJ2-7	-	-	CASSPPPQFDEQYF
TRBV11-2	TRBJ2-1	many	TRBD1	CASSLYTGEVMNEQFF